This T cell receptor beta chain stems from a study of T cells in localized non-small cell lung cancer. The sample holds a few counts of this clone. Its antigen is currently unknown. General observations from the study: Adjacent lung had a median around 50 of the 100 largest tumor clones.

The protocol was immunoSEQ multiplex PCR, while the TCRdb copy is restricted to in-frame clones and leaves out a portion. The data show about 39,000 clones, with 70% to 80% seen just once and 30% to 40% held by the top ten. The clonotype was recovered from a woman aged 40 to 75 with stage II squamous cell lung carcinoma. Sequencing used PBMCs, obtained before any cancer treatment.

The CDR3 spells CASSPGTSGTHEQYF. The CDR3, as DNA: TGTGCCAGCAGCCCGGGGACTAGCGGGACCCACGAGCAGTACTTC. The chain carries TRBV4-2 and TRBJ2-7, with 13 bases lining up with TRBD2. Germline CDR1 reads LGHNA; CDR2 reads YNFKEQ. Trimming removed 4 bases from V and 5 bases from J; junction bases left unmatched: 5. The CDR3 runs to 15 residues.